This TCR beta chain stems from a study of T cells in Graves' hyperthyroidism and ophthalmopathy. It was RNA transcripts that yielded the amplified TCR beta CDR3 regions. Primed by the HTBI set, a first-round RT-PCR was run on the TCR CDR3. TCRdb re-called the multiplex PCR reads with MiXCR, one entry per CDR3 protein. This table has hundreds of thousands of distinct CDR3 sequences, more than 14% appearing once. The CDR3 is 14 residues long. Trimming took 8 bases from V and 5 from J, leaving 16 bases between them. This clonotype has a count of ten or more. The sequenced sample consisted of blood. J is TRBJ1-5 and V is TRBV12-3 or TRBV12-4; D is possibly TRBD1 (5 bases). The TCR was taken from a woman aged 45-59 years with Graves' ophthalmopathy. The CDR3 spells CASGRLGGDQPQHF. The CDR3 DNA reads TGTGCCAGCGGACGATTGGGGGGGGATCAGCCCCAGCATTTT.